In its sample, the clone carrying this T cell receptor beta chain was seen a few times. Its antigen remains unknown. With iRepertoire HTBI primers and Arm-PCR of CDR3 regions, TCR beta libraries were built. TCRdb re-analysed the multiplex PCR reads in MiXCR, keeping a single row per CDR3 protein. In the table there are 450,000 or so distinct CDR3 sequences, less than 25% of which are singletons. Germline assignment: CDR1 MNHEY and CDR2 SMNVEV (reference sequence). The CDR3 is 13 amino acids. Between the trimmed V and J ends, which lost 4 bases and 6 bases, there was a span of 12 bases. This specimen belongs to a study of regulatory T cells in long-lasting Graves disease. Study at large: With positive TSH receptor antibodies and over 5 years of antithyroid drugs, Graves' disease was considered persistent. Study-level results: With approximately 2,500 shared public clonotypes, persistent patients exceeded new patients, who shared about a thousand.

As to time point: persistent/refractory GD, antithyroid drugs over 5 years with positive TRAb. The TCR library used RNA extracted from PBMCs. The sample here was peripheral blood mononuclear cells (PBMCs), taken when the disease was refractory, from a patient treated with antithyroid drugs. The chain links TRBV27 to TRBJ1-2, with D possibly TRBD1 on 6 matching bases. This clonotype was obtained from a female donor with Graves disease. Here the CDR3 reads CASSYGGANGYTF. In DNA, the CDR3 is TGTGCCAGCAGTTACGGGGGGGCGAATGGCTACACCTTC.